The 27 T cell receptor beta chains reported below all come from one sample, sequenced in a study of shared clonotypes between healthy human individuals. Selected positively for CCR7 and CD45RO-negative, naive CD8 cells excluded terminally differentiated effector memory CD45RA+ cells. The table came from immunoSEQ multiplex PCR; TCRdb's copy has only in-frame clones and leaves some out. The repertoire holds some 1,900,000 clones, with about 95% as singletons. Source material: naive CD8+ T cells sorted from blood. Source of these receptors: a man aged 18 to 35 in good health.

Points on this clone: The sample holds other DNA sequences that translate to the same CDR3. This sequence joins TRBV27 and TRBJ2-1; TRBD2 matches 11 bases. The CDR3 spans 15 residues. Germline CDR1 reads MNHEY; CDR2 reads SMNVEV (reference sequence). V lost 5 bases, J lost 4 bases, and 4 bases stayed unmatched. For the CDR3, the DNA is TGTGCCAGCAGTCTAGCGGGAGGTACTTACAATGAGCAGTTCTTC. Protein product: CASSLAGGTYNEQFF.

The V gene is TRBV7-3, the J gene TRBJ2-7, with 9 bases aligning to TRBD1. The CDR3 has 14 residues. Germline CDR1 is SGHTA and CDR2 is FQGTGA. With V trimmed by 5 bases and J by 3 bases, 5 bases remained unmatched. CDR3 DNA: TGTGCCAGCAGCGCCGGACAGGGGAGCTACGAGCAGTACTTC. Translation gives CASSAGQGSYEQYF.

The chain links TRBV5-6 to TRBJ2-5; D not certain. TRBJ2-7 explains the end of the DNA better; the J call may be wrong. The CDR3 has 13 residues. Germline CDR1 SGHDT, CDR2 YYEEEE. CDR3 sequence reads: CASSLGLIYEQYF. In DNA, the CDR3 is TGTGCCAGCAGCCTCGGGTTGATCTACGAGCAGTACTTC.

This clone was observed a few times. Other nucleotide sequences in the sample specify the same CDR3. The V gene is TRBV5-6, the J gene TRBJ2-7; D not resolved. CDR1 is SGHDT and CDR2 is YYEEEE in the germline V gene. V lost 0 bases and J 4 bases, leaving 5 bases between the germline ends. The CDR3 is 12 amino acids. The CDR3: CASSLVGYEQYF. CDR3 coding DNA: TGTGCCAGCAGCTTGGTGGGTTACGAGCAGTACTTC.

The CDR3 DNA reads TGCGCCAGCAGTCCTGAACCTGACAGGACTCCCTACGAGCAGTACTTC. Translation gives CASSPEPDRTPYEQYF. The V gene is TRBV5-1, the J gene TRBJ2-7, with D possibly being TRBD1 (6 bases). The CDR3 is 16 amino acids. Germline CDR1 and CDR2: SGHRS and YFSETQ. Trimming cost V 5 bases and J 2 bases, with 20 bases left between them.

The chain carries TRBV5-4 and TRBJ2-7; D not resolved. The CDR3 is made up of 13 amino acids. Trimming shortened V by 4 bases and J by 3 bases, and 11 bases separated the two germline ends. The germline V gene has CDR1 SGHNT and CDR2 YYREEE (reference sequence). The CDR3 region is CASSASESYEQYF. The CDR3 nucleotides read TGTGCCAGCAGCGCCTCGGAGAGCTACGAGCAGTACTTC. Drawing the rest from reference TRBV5-4 and TRBJ2-7, the complete variable domain is ETGVTQSPTHLIKTRGQQVTLRCSSQSGHNTVSWYQQALGQGPQFIFQYYREEENGRGNFPPRFSGLQFPNYSSELNVNALELDDSALYLCASSASESYEQYFGPGTRLTVT.

This chain connects TRBV7-9 to TRBJ2-7; 9 bases are a match to TRBD1. CDR3 size: 16 residues. V shed 5 bases, J shed 2 bases, and the junction held 10 bases outside the gene matches. Germline CDR1 reads SEHNR; CDR2 reads FQNEAQ (reference sequence). The CDR3 bases are TGTGCCAGCAGCCAAAATCCGACAGGGGGGACCTACGAGCAGTACTTC. As protein: CASSQNPTGGTYEQYF.

This rearrangement joins TRBV6-5 to TRBJ2-1; 9 bases line up with TRBD1. CDR1 and CDR2 (germline): MNHEY, SVGAGI. After removal of 7 bases from V and 6 bases from J, the junction contained 10 bases not matched to a gene. This CDR3 region has 15 residues. CDR3 region: CASTPGTGNLNEQFF. CDR3 nucleotides: TGTGCCAGCACCCCTGGGACAGGGAATCTCAATGAGCAGTTCTTC.

This sequence joins TRBV6-1 and TRBJ1-4; no clear D gene. The germline V and J ends were trimmed by 3 bases and 1 base, with 6 bases remaining between them. Germline V gene data show CDR1 as MNHNS and CDR2 as SASEGT. The CDR3 is made up of 14 amino acids. DNA of the CDR3: TGTGCCAGCAGTGATCTAGGAACTAATGAAAAACTGTTTTTT. Translating it yields CASSDLGTNEKLFF.

The J gene is TRBJ2-1, the V gene TRBV10-3, with TRBD2 identical over 10 bases. The J segment lost 6 bases and the V segment lost 10 bases, leaving 6 bases of the junction unmatched. Germline lookup yields CDR1 ENHRY and CDR2 SYGVKD. The CDR3 runs 13 residues. The CDR3 spells CASLAGVSNEQFF. CDR3 sequence (DNA): TGTGCCAGCCTAGCGGGAGTCAGCAATGAGCAGTTCTTC.

This clone occurred once. This chain uses TRBV13 with TRBJ2-3, with TRBD2 matching over 9 bases. Trimming removed 3 bases from V and 5 bases from J; junction bases left unmatched: 12. This CDR3 has 17 residues. Germline CDR1 reads PRHDT; CDR2 reads FYEKMQ (reference sequence). The CDR3 here is CASSFSFASGELDTQYF. In DNA form, the CDR3 reads TGTGCCAGCAGCTTTAGCTTCGCTAGCGGGGAGTTAGATACGCAGTATTTT.

The chain combines TRBV7-9 with TRBJ2-3; the match to TRBD1 covers 7 bases. V lost 2 bases, J lost 6 bases, and 17 bases stayed unmatched. The CDR3 is made up of 18 amino acids. Germline CDR1 is SEHNR and CDR2 is FQNEAQ (reference sequence). DNA for the CDR3: TGTGCCAGCAGCTTATCCGTCTCCACAGGGGAACTGGTGGATACGCAGTATTTT. Translated, it gives CASSLSVSTGELVDTQYF.

This clone was seen once. J is TRBJ2-1 and V is TRBV7-9, with D perhaps TRBD2 (6 bases). This CDR3 has 16 amino acids. Per germline, CDR1 SEHNR and CDR2 FQNEAQ (reference sequence). The ends were cut back, 5 bases at V and 7 bases at J, with 21 bases in the middle. CDR3 coding DNA: TGTGCCAGCAGCACGATGGCGGGGCAGGATCGGAATGAGCAGTTCTTC. Translation: CASSTMAGQDRNEQFF.

Written as DNA, the CDR3 is TGTGCCAGCAGTTTCGGGACGTTAAACTATGGCTACACCTTC. Its translation: CASSFGTLNYGYTF. The chain carries TRBV5-4 and TRBJ1-2; D possibly corresponds to TRBD1 (5 bases). CDR1 is SGHNT, CDR2 YYREEE, per germline (reference sequence). V gave up 5 bases and J gave up 2 bases, with 13 bases separating them. The CDR3 consists of 14 residues.

The chain recombines TRBV9 with TRBJ1-4; 11 bases match TRBD1. With V trimmed by 3 bases and J by 6 bases, 1 base remained unmatched. This CDR3 contains 14 residues. The V gene's germline CDR1 is SGDLS and CDR2 YYNGEE. CDR3 region: CASSGTGGDEKLFF. CDR3 nucleotides: TGTGCCAGCAGCGGGACAGGGGGCGATGAAAAACTGTTTTTT.

The chain couples TRBV7-9 to TRBJ2-7, with D hard to call. Trimming removed 5 bases from V and 4 bases from J, with 12 bases in between. The CDR3 has 13 amino acids. Germline CDR1 is SEHNR and CDR2 is FQNEAQ (reference sequence). The CDR3 DNA follows: TGTGCCAGCAGCCCCAACAGCGTTTACGAGCAGTACTTC. Its translation is CASSPNSVYEQYF.

A word on this clone: It may be a read error: a sequence one base away is much more abundant. The rearrangement links TRBV7-8 to TRBJ2-7; D gene ambiguous. Germline CDR1 is SGHVS and CDR2 is FQNEAQ. Trimming pared 3 bases from V and 3 bases from J, leaving 3 bases between. CDR3 length: 11 residues. CDR3 sequence (DNA): TGTGCCAGCAGCTTTTACTACGAGCAGTACTTC. This encodes CASSFYYEQYF.

J is TRBJ1-5 and V is TRBV19; D remains unclear. The length of the CDR3 is 14 residues. Per the germline V gene, CDR1 is LNHDA and CDR2 is SQIVND (reference sequence). V lost 2 bases, J lost 3 bases, and 8 bases lay in between. The CDR3 is CASSIKDNNQPQHF. CDR3 nucleotides: TGTGCCAGTAGTATAAAAGACAACAATCAGCCCCAGCATTTT.

The V and J genes are TRBV2 and TRBJ2-7; the D gene is possibly TRBD2 (6 bases). This CDR3 contains 14 residues. Trimming took off 3 bases at V and 4 bases at J, with 13 bases between the two ends. Germline CDR1 SNHLY, CDR2 FYNNEI. The CDR3 here is CASSEGGGEYEQYF. Written as DNA, the CDR3 is TGTGCCAGCAGTGAGGGGGGAGGAGAATACGAGCAGTACTTC.

The V call is TRBV2, the J call TRBJ2-3; D is tentatively TRBD1 or TRBD2 (6 bases each). V lost 7 bases, J lost 0 bases, and 20 bases lay in between. This CDR3 region has 17 residues. Germline V CDR1 and CDR2: SNHLY, FYNNEI. CDR3 nucleotide sequence: TGTGCCAGCACCAACCTAAGCCCGGGGGCGAGCACAGATACGCAGTATTTT. Its protein is CASTNLSPGASTDTQYF.

The chain carries TRBV27 and TRBJ2-1; TRBD1 is a possible D gene (6 bases). V was shortened by 6 bases and J by 0 bases, with 15 bases between the two germline ends. Looked up from germline, CDR1 is MNHEY and CDR2 is SMNVEV (reference sequence). The CDR3 has 16 amino acids. The CDR3 DNA reads TGTGCCAGCAGCCCTCTCGGGACAAGCTCCTACAATGAGCAGTTCTTC. Translation: CASSPLGTSSYNEQFF.

This clone has just one count. The V gene is TRBV5-4, the J gene TRBJ2-5; D not resolved. The germline gives CDR1 SGHNT, CDR2 YYREEE (reference sequence). The CDR3 runs to 12 residues. V shed 0 bases and J shed 7 bases, with 7 bases lying between them. For the CDR3, the DNA is TGTGCCAGCAGCTTGGAGGGCGGGACCCAGTACTTC. Amino acids: CASSLEGGTQYF.

The V and J genes are TRBV4-3 and TRBJ1-2, with D perhaps TRBD1 (5 bases). This CDR3 region has 13 residues. CDR1 is LGHNA and CDR2 is YSLEER in the germline V gene. Between the trimmed V and J ends, which lost 0 bases and 5 bases, there was a span of 7 bases. CDR3 coding DNA: TGCGCCAGCAGCCAAGATGGGGCTTATGGCTACACCTTC. As protein: CASSQDGAYGYTF.

This rearrangement joins TRBV7-9 to TRBJ2-1; TRBD2 agrees at 12 bases. Germline CDR1 and CDR2: SEHNR and FQNEAQ (reference sequence). This CDR3 has 15 amino acids. The V gene end was trimmed by 5 bases and the J gene end by 8 bases; junction bases not matched to a gene: 7. CDR3 sequence (DNA): TGTGCCAGCAGCCACACTAGCGGGGGGTTCGATGAGCAGTTCTTC. Protein: CASSHTSGGFDEQFF. The full variable domain, rest sourced from reference TRBV7-9 and TRBJ2-1, is DTGVSQNPRHKITKRGQNVTFRCDPISEHNRLYWYRQTLGQGPEFLTYFQNEAQLEKSRLLSDRFSAERPKGSFSTLEIQRTEQGDSAMYLCASSHTSGGFDEQFFGPGTRLTVL.

With respect to this clone: Other nucleotide sequences in the sample specify the same CDR3. The chain employs TRBV11-3 and TRBJ2-5; D remains unclear. This CDR3 has 13 amino acids. CDR1 is SGHNT and CDR2 is YENEEA in the germline V gene. Trimming removed 0 bases from V and 4 bases from J, with 6 bases in between. The CDR3 sequence: CASSLDGRETQYF. The CDR3 bases are TGTGCCAGCAGCTTAGACGGCAGAGAGACCCAGTACTTC.

The chain recombines TRBV29-1 with TRBJ2-7, with 9 nucleotides matching TRBD1. J was trimmed by 4 bases and V by 0 bases; bases with no gene match: 16. The CDR3 consists of 18 residues. Germline V gene data show CDR1 as SQVTM and CDR2 as ANQGSEA. The CDR3 region is CSVEDGGGEWGQGYEQYF. The CDR3 DNA reads TGCAGCGTTGAAGATGGAGGAGGGGAATGGGGACAGGGATACGAGCAGTACTTC.

This clone is a singleton in its sample. The rearrangement uses TRBV13 and TRBJ1-4; unclear D gene. V was clipped by 0 bases and J by 5 bases, with 13 bases between them. Germline V gene sequence: CDR1 PRHDT, CDR2 FYEKMQ (reference sequence). CDR3 length: 16 amino acids. For the CDR3, the DNA is TGTGCCAGCAGCTTAGGCGAAGGTCAGACGAATGAAAAACTGTTTTTT. This encodes CASSLGEGQTNEKLFF.